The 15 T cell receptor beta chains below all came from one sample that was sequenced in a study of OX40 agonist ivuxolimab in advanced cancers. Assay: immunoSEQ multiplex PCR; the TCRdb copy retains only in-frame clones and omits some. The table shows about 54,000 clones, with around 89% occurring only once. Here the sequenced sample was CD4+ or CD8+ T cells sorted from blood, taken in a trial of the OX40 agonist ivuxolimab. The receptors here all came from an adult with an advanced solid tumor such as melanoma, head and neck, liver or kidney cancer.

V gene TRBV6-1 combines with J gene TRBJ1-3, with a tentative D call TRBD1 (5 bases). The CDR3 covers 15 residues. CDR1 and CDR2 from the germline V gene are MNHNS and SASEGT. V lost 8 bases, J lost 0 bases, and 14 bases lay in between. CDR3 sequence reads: CASLPGRSSGNTIYF. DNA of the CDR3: TGTGCCAGCCTTCCGGGACGGAGCTCTGGAAACACCATATATTTT.

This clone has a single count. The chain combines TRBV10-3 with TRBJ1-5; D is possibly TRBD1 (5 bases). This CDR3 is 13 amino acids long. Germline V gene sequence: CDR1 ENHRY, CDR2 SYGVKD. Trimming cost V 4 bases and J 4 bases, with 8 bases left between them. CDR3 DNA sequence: TGTGCCATCAGTGTAGAGGGGAATCAGCCCCAGCATTTT. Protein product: CAISVEGNQPQHF.

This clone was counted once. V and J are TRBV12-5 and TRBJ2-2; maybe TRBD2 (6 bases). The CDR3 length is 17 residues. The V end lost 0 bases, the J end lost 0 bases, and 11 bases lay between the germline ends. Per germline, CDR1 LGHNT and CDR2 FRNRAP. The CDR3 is CASGLVSGTANTGELFF. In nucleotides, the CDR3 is TGTGCTAGTGGTTTGGTCTCGGGGACTGCGAACACCGGGGAGCTGTTTTTT.

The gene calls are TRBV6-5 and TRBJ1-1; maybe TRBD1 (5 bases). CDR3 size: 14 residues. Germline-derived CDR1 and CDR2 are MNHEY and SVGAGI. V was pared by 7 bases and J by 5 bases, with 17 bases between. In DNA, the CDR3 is TGTGCCAGCAATCGAAGGGCGGGGGTTACTGAAGCTTTCTTT. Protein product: CASNRRAGVTEAFF.

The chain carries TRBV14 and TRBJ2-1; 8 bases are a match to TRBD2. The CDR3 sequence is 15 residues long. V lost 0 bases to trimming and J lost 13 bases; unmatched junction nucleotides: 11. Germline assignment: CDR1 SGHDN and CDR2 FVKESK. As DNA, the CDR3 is TGTGCCAGCAGCCAAGATTGGGCTAGCGGGCGGACTCAGTTCTTC. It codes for CASSQDWASGRTQFF.

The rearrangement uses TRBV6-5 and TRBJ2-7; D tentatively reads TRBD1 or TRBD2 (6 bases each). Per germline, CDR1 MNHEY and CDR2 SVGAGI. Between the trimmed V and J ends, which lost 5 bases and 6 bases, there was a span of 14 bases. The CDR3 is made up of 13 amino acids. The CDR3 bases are TGTGCCAGCAGTCGGACACAGGGAGGCGAGCAGTACTTC. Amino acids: CASSRTQGGEQYF.

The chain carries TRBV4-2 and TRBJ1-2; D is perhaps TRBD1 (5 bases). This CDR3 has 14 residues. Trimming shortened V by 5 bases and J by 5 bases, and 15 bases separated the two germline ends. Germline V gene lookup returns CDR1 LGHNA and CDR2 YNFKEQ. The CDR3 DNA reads TGTGCCAGCAGCGACTCAGGGATGGGGTATGGCTACACCTTC. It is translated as CASSDSGMGYGYTF.

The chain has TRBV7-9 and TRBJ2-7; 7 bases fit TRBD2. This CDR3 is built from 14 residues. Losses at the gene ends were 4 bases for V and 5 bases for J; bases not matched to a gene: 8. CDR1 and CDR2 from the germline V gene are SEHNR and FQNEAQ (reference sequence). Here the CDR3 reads CASSSQRERDEQYF. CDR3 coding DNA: TGTGCCAGCAGCTCCCAGCGGGAAAGAGACGAGCAGTACTTC. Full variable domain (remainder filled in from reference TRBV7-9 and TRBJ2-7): DTGVSQNPRHKITKRGQNVTFRCDPISEHNRLYWYRQTLGQGPEFLTYFQNEAQLEKSRLLSDRFSAERPKGSFSTLEIQRTEQGDSAMYLCASSSQRERDEQYFGPGTRLTVT.

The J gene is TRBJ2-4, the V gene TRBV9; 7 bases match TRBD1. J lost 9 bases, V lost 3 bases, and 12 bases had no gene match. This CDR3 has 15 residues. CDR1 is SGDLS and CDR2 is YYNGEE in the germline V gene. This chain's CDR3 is CASSGPGQGVGIQYF. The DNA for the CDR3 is TGTGCCAGCAGCGGCCCTGGGCAGGGGGTGGGCATTCAGTACTTC.

The CDR3: CASSYSQHSNQPQHF. In DNA, the CDR3 is TGTGCCAGCAGTTACTCCCAACATAGCAATCAGCCCCAGCATTTT. This rearrangement joins TRBV6-6 to TRBJ1-5; D gene uncertain. The CDR3 is made up of 15 amino acids. V was shortened by 0 bases and J by 0 bases, with 6 bases between the two germline ends. Germline V gene data show CDR1 as MNHNY and CDR2 as SVGAGI (reference sequence).

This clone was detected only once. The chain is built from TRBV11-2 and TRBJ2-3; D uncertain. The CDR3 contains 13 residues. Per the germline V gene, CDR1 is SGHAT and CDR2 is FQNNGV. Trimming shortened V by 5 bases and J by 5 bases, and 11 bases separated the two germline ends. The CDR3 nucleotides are TGTGCCAGCAGCCTCGCCAAGGGAGATACGCAGTATTTT. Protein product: CASSLAKGDTQYF. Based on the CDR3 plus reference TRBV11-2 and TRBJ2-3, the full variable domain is EAGVAQSPRYKIIEKRQSVAFWCNPISGHATLYWYQQILGQGPKLLIQFQNNGVVDDSQLPKDRFSAERLKGVDSTLKIQPAKLEDSAVYLCASSLAKGDTQYFGPGTRLTVL.

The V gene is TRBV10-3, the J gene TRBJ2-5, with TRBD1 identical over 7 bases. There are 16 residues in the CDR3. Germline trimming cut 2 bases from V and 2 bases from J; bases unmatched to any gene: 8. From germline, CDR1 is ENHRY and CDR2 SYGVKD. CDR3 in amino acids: CAISEVRGLGQETQYF. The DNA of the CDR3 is TGTGCCATCAGTGAGGTCAGGGGGTTAGGACAAGAGACCCAGTACTTC.

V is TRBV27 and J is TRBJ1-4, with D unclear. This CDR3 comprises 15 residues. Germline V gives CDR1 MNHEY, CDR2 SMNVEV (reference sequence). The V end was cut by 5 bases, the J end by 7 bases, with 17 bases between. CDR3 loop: CASSPRPGSSEKLFF. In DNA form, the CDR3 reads TGTGCCAGCAGTCCGAGACCGGGTAGCAGTGAAAAACTGTTTTTT.

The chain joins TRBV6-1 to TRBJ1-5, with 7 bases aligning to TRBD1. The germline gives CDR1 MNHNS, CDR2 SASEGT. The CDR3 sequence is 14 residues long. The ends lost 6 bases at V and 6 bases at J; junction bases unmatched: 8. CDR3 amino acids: CASRQGGLGQPQHF. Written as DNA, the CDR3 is TGTGCCAGCAGGCAGGGGGGCCTAGGTCAGCCCCAGCATTTT.

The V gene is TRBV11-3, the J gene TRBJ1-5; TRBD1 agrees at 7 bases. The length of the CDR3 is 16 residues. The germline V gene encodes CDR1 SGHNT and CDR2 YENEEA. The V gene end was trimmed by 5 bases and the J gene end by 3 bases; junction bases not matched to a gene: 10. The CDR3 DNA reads TGTGCCAGCAGCACGCCCGGGACAGACGTCAATCAGCCCCAGCATTTT. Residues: CASSTPGTDVNQPQHF. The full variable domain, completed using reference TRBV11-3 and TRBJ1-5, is EAGVVQSPRYKIIEKKQPVAFWCNPISGHNTLYWYLQNLGQGPELLIRYENEEAVDDSQLPKDRFSAERLKGVDSTLKIQPAELGDSAVYLCASSTPGTDVNQPQHFGDGTRLSIL.